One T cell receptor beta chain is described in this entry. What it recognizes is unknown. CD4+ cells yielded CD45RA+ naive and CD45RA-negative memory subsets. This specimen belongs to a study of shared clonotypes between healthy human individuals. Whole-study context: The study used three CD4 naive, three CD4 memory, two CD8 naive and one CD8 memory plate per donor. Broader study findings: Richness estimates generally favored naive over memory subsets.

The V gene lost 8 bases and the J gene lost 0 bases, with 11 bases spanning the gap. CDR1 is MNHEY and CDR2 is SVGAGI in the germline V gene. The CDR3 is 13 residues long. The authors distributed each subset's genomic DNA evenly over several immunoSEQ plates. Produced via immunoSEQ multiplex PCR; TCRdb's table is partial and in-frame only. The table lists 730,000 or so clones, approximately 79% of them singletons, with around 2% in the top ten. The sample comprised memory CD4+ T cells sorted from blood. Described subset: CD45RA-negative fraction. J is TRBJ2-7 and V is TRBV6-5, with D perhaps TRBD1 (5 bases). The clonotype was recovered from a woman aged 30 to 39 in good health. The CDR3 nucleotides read TGTGCCAGCGGGAAAGGGGACTCCTACGAGCAGTACTTC. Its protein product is CASGKGDSYEQYF.